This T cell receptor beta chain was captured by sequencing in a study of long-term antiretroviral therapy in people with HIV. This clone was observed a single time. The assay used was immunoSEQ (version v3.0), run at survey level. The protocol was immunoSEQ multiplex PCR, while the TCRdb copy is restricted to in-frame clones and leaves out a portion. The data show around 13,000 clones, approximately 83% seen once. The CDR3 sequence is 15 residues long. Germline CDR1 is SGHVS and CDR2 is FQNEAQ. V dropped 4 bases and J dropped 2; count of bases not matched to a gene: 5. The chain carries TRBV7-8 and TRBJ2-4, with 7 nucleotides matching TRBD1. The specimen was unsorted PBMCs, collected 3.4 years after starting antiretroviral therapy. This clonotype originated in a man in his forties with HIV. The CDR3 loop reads CASSSETGSKNIQYF. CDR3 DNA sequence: TGTGCCAGCAGCTCGGAGACAGGGTCCAAAAACATTCAGTACTTC.